A single T cell receptor (beta chain) is shown here with its context. Its antigen is as yet unknown. Using immunoSEQ multiplex PCR, the repertoire was profiled, and TCRdb retains in-frame clones only, with some absent. The sample records under 200,000 clones, over 85% being singletons. Per the germline V gene, CDR1 is SGHRS and CDR2 is YFSETQ. The CDR3 runs to 16 residues. V was clipped by 0 bases and J by 8 bases, with 17 bases between them. The sample is drawn from a study of T cell responses to AZD1222 COVID-19 vaccine. Regarding the study as a whole: The study found vaccine-associated CD4 TCRs spanning spike, dominant at 160-218 and 743-854. Per reports, nearly half of all spike-specific TCRs target regions that are unmutated in variants. Females outnumbered males among donors, who were mostly white British; clonal diversity was possibly underestimated. At baseline, seropositivity was found in only 6 or 7 AZD1222 recipients.

The TCR sequence derives from an adult who received the MenACWY meningococcal vaccine as a control. Sequenced material: peripheral blood, taken 28 days after the second dose of the MenACWY control vaccine. This chain joins TRBV5-1 and TRBJ1-4; tentative D call: TRBD1 (6 bases). CDR3 sequence (DNA): TGCGCCAGCAGCTTGGACGCGGTAGGGGGAGGAGAAAAACTGTTTTTT. Its translation is CASSLDAVGGGEKLFF.